The 23 T cell receptor beta chains below all came from one sample that was sequenced in a study of CD8 T cells in Susac syndrome. Random hexamers primed reverse transcription of about 0.5 to 1 ug RNA. Using its own MiXCR run on the immunoSEQ multiplex PCR reads, TCRdb lists one record per CDR3 protein. This sample has roughly 190,000 distinct CDR3 sequences, with around 95% found just once. Source material: CD8+ T cells from PBMCs. These receptors were taken from a human donor with Susac syndrome.

This clonotype was seen a few times. The chain recombines TRBV19 with TRBJ1-5; D call uncertain. CDR1 is LNHDA, CDR2 SQIVND, per germline (reference sequence). This CDR3 spans 13 amino acids. The germline V and J ends were trimmed by 1 base and 4 bases, with 5 bases remaining between them. This CDR3 is CASSIVINQPQHF. CDR3 in DNA: TGTGCCAGTAGTATAGTGATAAATCAGCCCCAGCATTTT. Full variable domain (missing parts from reference TRBV19 and TRBJ1-5): DGGITQSPKYLFRKEGQNVTLSCEQNLNHDAMYWYRQDPGQGLRLIYYSQIVNDFQKGDIAEGYSVSREKKESFPLTVTSAQKNPTAFYLCASSIVINQPQHFGDGTRLSIL.

This clonotype has only one observation. The J gene is TRBJ2-7, the V gene TRBV4-1, with 7 bases lining up with TRBD2. The germline gives CDR1 MGHRA, CDR2 YSYEKL. The trim removed 4 bases at V and 7 bases at J, leaving 7 bases unmatched. The CDR3 covers 13 residues. CDR3 protein: CASSRSGTVEQYF. CDR3 in DNA: TGCGCCAGCAGCCGAAGCGGGACTGTTGAGCAGTACTTC.

Written as DNA, the CDR3 is TGTGCCAGCAGCGCGGACGGGGGTGGCAATCAGCCCCAGCATTTT. Translating gives CASSADGGGNQPQHF. V usage is TRBV5-4 and J usage is TRBJ1-5, with TRBD1 as a possible D gene (5 bases). Germline values: CDR1 SGHNT, CDR2 YYREEE (reference sequence). Trimming shortened V by 4 bases and J by 2 bases, and 13 bases separated the two germline ends. CDR3 length equals 15 residues.

The chain couples TRBV6-1 to TRBJ1-1, with D unresolved. The CDR3 extends over 13 amino acids. CDR1 and CDR2 from the germline V gene are MNHNS and SASEGT. The germline V and J ends were trimmed by 6 bases and 0 bases, with 8 bases remaining between them. The CDR3: CASRESMNTEAFF. CDR3 nucleotides: TGTGCCAGCAGGGAGTCCATGAACACTGAAGCTTTCTTT.

The chain uses TRBV4-1 and TRBJ2-1; 13 bases align to TRBD2. Germline V gene lookup returns CDR1 MGHRA and CDR2 YSYEKL. This CDR3 is built from 16 residues. V gave up 6 bases and J gave up 1 base; unmatched junction bases: 3. DNA of the CDR3: TGCGCCAGCAGGGGGACTAGCGGGGTGTCCTACAATGAGCAGTTCTTC. This codes for CASRGTSGVSYNEQFF.

This clonotype was counted a single time. J is TRBJ2-3 and V is TRBV15; perhaps TRBD1 as D (6 bases). Germline loops: CDR1 LNHNV, CDR2 YYDKDF (reference sequence). V dropped 1 base and J dropped 2 bases, with 13 bases sitting between them. This CDR3 region has 16 residues. CDR3 coding DNA: TGTGCCACCAGCAGAGCCCCAGGGGACCTCACAGATACGCAGTATTTT. Translation gives CATSRAPGDLTDTQYF. Full variable domain (outside the CDR3, taken from reference TRBV15 and TRBJ2-3): DAMVIQNPRYQVTQFGKPVTLSCSQTLNHNVMYWYQQKSSQAPKLLFHYYDKDFNNEADTPDNFQSRRPNTSFCFLDIRSPGLGDTAMYLCATSRAPGDLTDTQYFGPGTRLTVL.

V is TRBV9 and J is TRBJ2-2; 9 bases match TRBD2. The CDR3 totals 13 residues. The ends lost 8 bases at V and 7 bases at J; junction bases unmatched: 6. CDR1 and CDR2 from the germline V gene are SGDLS and YYNGEE. The CDR3 nucleotides read TGTGCCAGTACCGGGACTAGCTACGGGGAGCTGTTTTTT. Its protein is CASTGTSYGELFF.

The rearrangement links TRBV4-1 to TRBJ2-7; 7 nucleotides line up with TRBD2. This CDR3 region has 14 residues. V dropped 1 base and J dropped 0; count of bases not matched to a gene: 0. Germline values: CDR1 MGHRA, CDR2 YSYEKL. CDR3 residues: CASSQAGGSYEQYF. The CDR3 bases are TGCGCCAGCAGCCAAGCGGGAGGCTCCTACGAGCAGTACTTC.

This clonotype was counted a single time. This chain joins TRBV9 and TRBJ1-2, with TRBD1 matching 8 bases. With 4 bases clipped from V and 4 bases from J, the junction kept 9 bases outside the gene matches. The CDR3 sequence is 15 residues long. In germline, CDR1 is SGDLS, CDR2 YYNGEE. CDR3 protein: CASSPRTGTFYGYTF. CDR3 sequence (DNA): TGTGCCAGCAGCCCTCGGACAGGGACATTCTATGGCTACACCTTC.

This chain joins TRBV27 and TRBJ1-2; D is ambiguous. Trimming took 3 bases from V and 0 from J, leaving 8 bases between them. The CDR3 loop spans 14 amino acids. Germline V gene sequence: CDR1 MNHEY, CDR2 SMNVEV (reference sequence). The CDR3 nucleotides are TGTGCCAGCAGTTTCTCGGATACTAACTATGGCTACACCTTC. Amino acids: CASSFSDTNYGYTF.

This clonotype was seen only a few times. The chain links TRBV19 to TRBJ2-5, with 8 bases that match TRBD1. This CDR3 is built from 14 residues. The germline V gene encodes CDR1 LNHDA and CDR2 SQIVND (reference sequence). The J segment lost 8 bases and the V segment lost 5 bases, leaving 10 bases of the junction unmatched. CDR3 sequence (DNA): TGTGCCAGTAGTCCCAGGACAGGGCGGGAAACCCAGTACTTC. Translated: CASSPRTGRETQYF.

This chain links TRBV12-3 or TRBV12-4 with TRBJ2-5; 7 bases align to TRBD1. The CDR3 extends over 16 amino acids. Trimming removed 4 bases from V and 4 bases from J; junction bases left unmatched: 12. CDR3 protein: CASSSTGLRVGETQYF. CDR3 coding DNA: TGTGCCAGCAGTTCGACAGGGTTACGGGTGGGAGAGACCCAGTACTTC.

The chain joins TRBV7-6 to TRBJ1-1; D not certain. The CDR3 loop spans 15 amino acids. V lost 5 bases, J lost 1 base, and 14 bases lay in between. Germline lookup yields CDR1 SGHVS and CDR2 FNYEAQ. This CDR3 is CASSPEIVGNTEAFF. CDR3 nucleotides: TGTGCCAGCAGCCCGGAGATAGTGGGGAACACTGAAGCTTTCTTT.

CDR3 sequence: CASSPGTNQETQYF. DNA of the CDR3: TGTGCCAGCAGCCCAGGGACTAACCAAGAGACCCAGTACTTC. The gene calls are TRBV27 and TRBJ2-5, with TRBD2 matching 7 bases. V shed 6 bases and J 0 bases; nucleotides not matched to a gene: 4. CDR1 and CDR2 from the germline V gene are MNHEY and SMNVEV (reference sequence). The CDR3 sequence is 14 residues long.

V is TRBV12-3 or TRBV12-4 and J is TRBJ2-7, with D possibly TRBD1 on 6 matching bases. CDR3 length equals 14 residues. V was pared by 3 bases and J by 1 base, with 10 bases between. The CDR3 here is CASSFRGGSYEQYF. CDR3 bases: TGTGCCAGCAGTTTCCGAGGGGGTTCCTACGAGCAGTACTTC.

V and J are TRBV30 and TRBJ2-7, with D uncertain. V was pared by 2 bases and J by 0 bases, with 8 bases between. Germline loops: CDR1 GTSNPN, CDR2 SVGIG (reference sequence). The CDR3 contains 13 residues. The CDR3 DNA sequence: TGTGCCTGGAGTCGAGACACCTCCTACGAGCAGTACTTC. Protein sequence: CAWSRDTSYEQYF.

The CDR3 loop is CSARSKGAYEQYF. The CDR3 nucleotides read TGCAGTGCCAGATCTAAGGGGGCCTACGAGCAGTACTTC. The chain carries TRBV20-1 and TRBJ2-7, with D maybe TRBD1 (6 bases). This CDR3 is 13 amino acids long. Germline CDR1 is DFQATT and CDR2 is SNEGSKA (reference sequence). Between the trimmed V and J ends, which lost 6 bases and 2 bases, there was a span of 14 bases.

V and J are TRBV7-9 and TRBJ2-1; 14 bases match TRBD2. CDR3 length: 18 amino acids. Trimming removed 6 bases from V and 1 base from J; junction bases left unmatched: 8. Germline assignment: CDR1 SEHNR and CDR2 FQNEAQ (reference sequence). The CDR3 loop reads CASRRTSGRTGSYNEQFF. The CDR3 region has the DNA TGTGCCAGCAGGAGGACTAGCGGGAGGACGGGGTCCTACAATGAGCAGTTCTTC.

The chain has TRBV7-3 and TRBJ2-7; TRBD1 or TRBD2 may be the D gene (5 bases each). Trimming removed 5 bases at V and 3 bases at J, with 14 bases between. CDR1 is SGHTA, CDR2 FQGTGA, per germline. CDR3 length equals 14 residues. The CDR3: CASSPGKGYYEQYF. Here the CDR3 DNA reads TGTGCCAGCAGCCCCGGGAAGGGGTACTACGAGCAGTACTTC.

The V and J genes are TRBV30 and TRBJ2-7; D perhaps matches TRBD1 (5 bases). V dropped 0 bases and J dropped 3 bases, with 15 bases sitting between them. This CDR3 has 15 residues. Germline lookup yields CDR1 GTSNPN and CDR2 SVGIG (reference sequence). CDR3 sequence: CAWSVTEERSYEQYF. CDR3 coding DNA: TGTGCCTGGAGTGTGACAGAAGAGAGAAGCTACGAGCAGTACTTC. The full variable domain, rest sourced from reference TRBV30 and TRBJ2-7, is SQTIHQWPATLVQPVGSPLSLECTVEGTSNPNLYWYRQAAGRGLQLLFYSVGIGQISSEVPQNLSASRPQDRQFILSSKKLLLSDSGFYLCAWSVTEERSYEQYFGPGTRLTVT.

The V gene is TRBV25-1, the J gene TRBJ1-2, with 8 bases that match TRBD1. The trim removed 3 bases at V and 3 bases at J, leaving 6 bases unmatched. The germline CDR1 and CDR2 sequences are MGHDK and SYGVNS. The CDR3 contains 15 residues. CDR3 in DNA: TGTGCCAGCAGTGATTACCGGACAGGGTACTATGGCTACACCTTC. Its translation is CASSDYRTGYYGYTF.

In its sample, this clonotype was seen once. The rearrangement links TRBV30 to TRBJ1-1, with D possibly TRBD1 on 5 matching bases. Per germline, CDR1 GTSNPN and CDR2 SVGIG (reference sequence). Trimming removed 3 bases from V and 6 bases from J, with 14 bases in between. The CDR3 length is 13 residues. In DNA, the CDR3 is TGTGCCTGGAGGGCCTGGGGCGGCCCTGAAGCTTTCTTT. Encoded protein: CAWRAWGGPEAFF.

The V gene is TRBV12-3 or TRBV12-4, the J gene TRBJ2-7, with D perhaps TRBD1 (6 bases). Trimming removed 3 bases at V and 1 base at J, with 10 bases between. CDR3 size: 14 residues. The CDR3 DNA sequence: TGTGCCAGCAGTTTTTACAGGGCTTCCTACGAGCAGTACTTC. Residues: CASSFYRASYEQYF.